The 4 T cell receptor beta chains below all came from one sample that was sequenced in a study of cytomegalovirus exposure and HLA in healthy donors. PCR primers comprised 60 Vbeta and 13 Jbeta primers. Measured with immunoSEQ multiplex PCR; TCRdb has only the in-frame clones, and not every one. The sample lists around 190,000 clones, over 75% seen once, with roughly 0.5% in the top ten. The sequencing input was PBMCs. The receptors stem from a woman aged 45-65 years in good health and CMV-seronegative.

The DNA of the CDR3 is TGTGCCGAGGAGAGAGCTAATGAAAAACTGTTTTTT. As protein: CAEERANEKLFF. This rearrangement joins TRBV27 to TRBJ1-4; D unresolved. V lost 11 bases and J lost 3, with 10 bases in between. The CDR3 loop spans 12 amino acids. The germline V gene encodes CDR1 MNHEY and CDR2 SMNVEV (reference sequence). The complete variable domain, with remaining parts taken from reference TRBV27 and TRBJ1-4, reads EAQVTQNPRYLITVTGKKLTVTCSQNMNHEYMSWYRQDPGLGLRQIYYSMNVEVTDKGDVPEGYKVSRKEKRNFPLILESPSPNQTSLYFCAEERANEKLFFGSGTQLSVL.

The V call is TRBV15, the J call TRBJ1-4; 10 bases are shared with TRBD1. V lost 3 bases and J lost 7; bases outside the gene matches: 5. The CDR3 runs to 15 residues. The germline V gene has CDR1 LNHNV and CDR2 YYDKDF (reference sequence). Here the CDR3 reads CATSSGDRGGEKLFF. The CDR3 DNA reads TGTGCCACCAGCAGCGGGGACAGGGGCGGTGAAAAACTGTTTTTT.

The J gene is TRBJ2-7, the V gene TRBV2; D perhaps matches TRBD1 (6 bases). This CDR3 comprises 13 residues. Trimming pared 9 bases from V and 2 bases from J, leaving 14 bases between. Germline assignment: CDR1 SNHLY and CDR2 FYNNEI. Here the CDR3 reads CARYREAPYEQYF. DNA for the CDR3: TGTGCCAGATACAGGGAAGCGCCCTACGAGCAGTACTTC.

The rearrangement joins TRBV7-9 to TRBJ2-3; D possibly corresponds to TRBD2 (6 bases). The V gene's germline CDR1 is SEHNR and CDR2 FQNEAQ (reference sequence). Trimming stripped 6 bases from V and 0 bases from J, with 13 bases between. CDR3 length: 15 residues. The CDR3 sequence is CASRTPGGSTDTQYF. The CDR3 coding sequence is TGTGCCAGCAGGACTCCCGGGGGAAGCACAGATACGCAGTATTTT.